This TCR beta chain was documented in a study of T cell responses to AZD1222 COVID-19 vaccine. Whole-study results and caveats: White British ancestry dominated among donors, who included more females, and clonal diversity was possibly underestimated. Seropositivity was recorded at baseline in only six AZD1222 recipients. Across the whole spike, CD4 TCRs peaked at regions 160-218 and 743-854. Spike-specific TCR breadth and depth both grew after two AZD1222 doses.

The ends were cut back, 6 bases at V and 5 bases at J, with 9 bases in the middle. The CDR3 sequence is 12 residues long. Per the germline V gene, CDR1 is SEHNR and CDR2 is FQNEAQ (reference sequence). The table came from immunoSEQ multiplex PCR; TCRdb's copy has only in-frame clones and leaves some out. The sample yields some 94,000 clones, roughly nine tenths seen once. As regards this clone: Its antigen is undetermined. This sample also contains other DNA sequences that code for the same CDR3.

The source is an adult who received the AZD1222 COVID-19 vaccine. The chain employs TRBV7-9 and TRBJ2-3; TRBD2 might be the D (5 bases). The sequences come from peripheral blood, collected 28 days after the second AZD1222 dose. This CDR3 is CASSWEIDTQYF. The CDR3 DNA reads as TGTGCCAGCAGTTGGGAGATAGATACGCAGTATTTT. Using reference TRBV7-9 and TRBJ2-3 for the parts outside the CDR3, the full variable domain is DTGVSQNPRHKITKRGQNVTFRCDPISEHNRLYWYRQTLGQGPEFLTYFQNEAQLEKSRLLSDRFSAERPKGSFSTLEIQRTEQGDSAMYLCASSWEIDTQYFGPGTRLTVL.